A selection of T cell receptor beta chains follows, all from one sample in a study of cytomegalovirus exposure and HLA in healthy donors. TCRdb keeps only in-frame clones here, not all; method: immunoSEQ multiplex PCR. The data contain under 90,000 clones, around three quarters of them singletons. Sequenced input: PBMCs. Receptors originate from a woman in her thirties or forties in good health and CMV-seronegative. CDR3s include the opening cysteine and the closing phenylalanine or tryptophan. D genes are given only for firm matches. Clone size appears in some rows only: once, few, many, or a class for an expanded clone.

clone_size: .
v_call: TRBV5-6
d_call: TRBD2
j_call: TRBJ2-1
cdr3_nt: TGTGCCAGCAGCTCCACCCTGACTAGCGGAGTATACAATGAGCAGTTCTTC
cdr3_aa: CASSSTLTSGVYNEQFF

clone_size: .
v_call: TRBV19
d_call: .
j_call: TRBJ1-2
cdr3_nt: TGTGCCAGTAGTATTTCTGGGCAGGGGATTCACTATGGCTACACCTTC
cdr3_aa: CASSISGQGIHYGYTF

clone_size: .
v_call: TRBV6-6
d_call: .
j_call: TRBJ1-2
cdr3_nt: TGTGCCAGCAGTTCCCAGGGCTCGAACTATGGCTACACCTTC
cdr3_aa: CASSSQGSNYGYTF

clone_size: few
v_call: TRBV6-1
d_call: .
j_call: TRBJ1-3
cdr3_nt: TGTGCCAGCAGTGAGTCAGTTATCTCTGGAAACACCATATATTTT
cdr3_aa: CASSESVISGNTIYF

clone_size: .
v_call: TRBV28
d_call: .
j_call: TRBJ2-5
cdr3_nt: TGTGCCAGCAGTTGGGACTCGGTTGTGGAGACCCAGTACTTC
cdr3_aa: CASSWDSVVETQYF

clone_size: once
v_call: TRBV30
d_call: .
j_call: TRBJ2-3
cdr3_nt: TGTGCCTGGAGGCGGCTAGTTACTAGCACAGATACGCAGTATTTT
cdr3_aa: CAWRRLVTSTDTQYF

clone_size: few
v_call: TRBV6-5
d_call: TRBD1
j_call: TRBJ1-1
cdr3_nt: TGTGCCAGCAGTTACTCAGGACAGGGGGTTTTCACTGAAGCTTTCTTT
cdr3_aa: CASSYSGQGVFTEAFF

clone_size: .
v_call: TRBV7-8
d_call: TRBD2
j_call: TRBJ2-7
cdr3_nt: TGTGCCAGCAGCCTGGGACTAGCGGTGACCGTTTCAAACTCCTACGAGCAGTACTTC
cdr3_aa: CASSLGLAVTVSNSYEQYF

clone_size: .
v_call: TRBV7-2
d_call: TRBD1
j_call: TRBJ1-1
cdr3_nt: TGTGCCAGCAGCTTAGTTGCAGGGGGGCAGGTTAGAGCTTTCTTT
cdr3_aa: CASSLVAGGQVRAFF

clone_size: .
v_call: TRBV7-9
d_call: .
j_call: TRBJ1-1
cdr3_nt: TGTGCCAGCAGCCACTCCGGCAGGAGGATGAACACTGAAGCTTTCTTT
cdr3_aa: CASSHSGRRMNTEAFF

clone_size: few
v_call: TRBV5-1
d_call: .
j_call: TRBJ2-6
cdr3_nt: TGCGCCAGCAGCTTAGTATTAGGGGCTGGGGCCAACGTCCTGACTTTC
cdr3_aa: CASSLVLGAGANVLTF

clone_size: .
v_call: TRBV6-1
d_call: .
j_call: TRBJ1-5
cdr3_nt: TGTGCCGTAGAGAATCCAGGGGTCCAGCCCCAGCATTTT
cdr3_aa: CAVENPGVQPQHF

clone_size: .
v_call: TRBV11-2
d_call: TRBD2
j_call: TRBJ2-5
cdr3_nt: TGTGCCAGCAGCCGGACGGGACTAGCAGTAGAGACCCAGTACTTC
cdr3_aa: CASSRTGLAVETQYF

clone_size: few
v_call: TRBV2
d_call: TRBD1
j_call: TRBJ2-3
cdr3_nt: TGTGCCAGCAGGACCGGGACAGGGAATCACCCTAGCACAGATACGCAGTATTTT
cdr3_aa: CASRTGTGNHPSTDTQYF

clone_size: .
v_call: TRBV11-2
d_call: .
j_call: TRBJ2-3
cdr3_nt: TGTGCCAGCAGCTTAGCGGGCAGGGTCACAGATACGCAGTATTTT
cdr3_aa: CASSLAGRVTDTQYF

clone_size: .
v_call: TRBV7-9
d_call: .
j_call: TRBJ2-5
cdr3_nt: TGTGCCAGCAGCTTAGCCCAGAATCAAGAGACCCAGTACTTC
cdr3_aa: CASSLAQNQETQYF